The rows below give T cell receptor beta chains drawn from one sample of a study of preoperative IRX-2 immunotherapy in early breast cancer. Method: immunoSEQ multiplex PCR; TCRdb's copy keeps in-frame clones and lacks some. The sample shows about 7,700 clones, around 80% of them seen only once. Sequencing was performed on tumor tissue, taken after IRX-2 immunotherapy. These TCRs come from a human donor with breast cancer. CDR3s include the opening cysteine and the closing phenylalanine or tryptophan. Fields, in order: V gene, J gene, CDR3 protein.

v_gene: TRBV12-5; j_gene: TRBJ2-7; CDR3aa: CASTIRGLNEQYF
v_gene: TRBV30; j_gene: TRBJ2-3; CDR3aa: CAWSVNSGGADTQYF
v_gene: TRBV30; j_gene: TRBJ1-4; CDR3aa: CAWSVLGEKLFF
v_gene: TRBV6-8; j_gene: TRBJ1-1; CDR3aa: CASSDRPHTEAFF
v_gene: TRBV28; j_gene: TRBJ2-7; CDR3aa: CASTPGGSYEQYF
v_gene: TRBV10-3; j_gene: TRBJ1-5; CDR3aa: CAISESPGENQPQHF
v_gene: TRBV19; j_gene: TRBJ1-2; CDR3aa: CASGRLNGDYGYTF
v_gene: TRBV6-8; j_gene: TRBJ1-1; CDR3aa: CASSQDTLNTEAFF
v_gene: TRBV28; j_gene: TRBJ1-3; CDR3aa: CASSRYRGRVAGNTIYF
v_gene: TRBV11-3; j_gene: TRBJ2-2; CDR3aa: CASSLPGGVENTGELFF
v_gene: TRBV14; j_gene: TRBJ1-2; CDR3aa: CASSQDVGRVYGYTF
v_gene: TRBV6-8; j_gene: TRBJ1-3; CDR3aa: CASSPGTGGLGNTIYF
v_gene: TRBV19; j_gene: TRBJ2-7; CDR3aa: CASSIGAGGPYEQYF
v_gene: TRBV6-8; j_gene: TRBJ1-2; CDR3aa: CASSYTYIAGYTF
v_gene: TRBV19; j_gene: TRBJ1-5; CDR3aa: CASSEFDTFNQPQHF
v_gene: TRBV15; j_gene: TRBJ1-2; CDR3aa: CATSRVLGGRSYGYTF
v_gene: TRBV6-8; j_gene: TRBJ1-3; CDR3aa: CASSYSTGGSGNTIYF
v_gene: TRBV28; j_gene: TRBJ2-7; CDR3aa: CASSQRLAGITYEQYF
v_gene: TRBV7-1; j_gene: TRBJ2-1; CDR3aa: CASSPYTSGQDEQFF
v_gene: TRBV19; j_gene: TRBJ2-5; CDR3aa: CASIIPPPGLAQETQYF
v_gene: TRBV5-1; j_gene: TRBJ1-3; CDR3aa: CASSLGSFSGNTIYF
v_gene: TRBV5-1; j_gene: TRBJ2-3; CDR3aa: CASSRGGSTDTQYF
v_gene: TRBV30; j_gene: TRBJ1-3; CDR3aa: CAWGGTALGNTIYF
v_gene: TRBV5-1; j_gene: TRBJ1-1; CDR3aa: CASSLDRVTTEAFF
v_gene: TRBV11-3; j_gene: TRBJ2-3; CDR3aa: CASSLDGGRTDTQYF
v_gene: TRBV7-8; j_gene: TRBJ2-2; CDR3aa: CASSLDRVTGELFF
v_gene: TRBV29-1; j_gene: TRBJ2-7; CDR3aa: CSVEGVGSSYEQYF
v_gene: TRBV23-1; j_gene: TRBJ2-1; CDR3aa: CASSLVGVNEQFF
v_gene: TRBV6-8; j_gene: TRBJ1-2; CDR3aa: CASSSVKDSYGYTF
v_gene: TRBV19; j_gene: TRBJ1-3; CDR3aa: CASSPTGGNTIYF
v_gene: TRBV23-1; j_gene: TRBJ2-7; CDR3aa: CASSQVPPGTSSYEQYF
v_gene: TRBV23-1; j_gene: TRBJ1-2; CDR3aa: CASSVTANYGYTF
v_gene: TRBV19; j_gene: TRBJ2-4; CDR3aa: CASSGRQGRDIQYF
v_gene: TRBV18; j_gene: TRBJ1-6; CDR3aa: CASSLDRLNSPLHF
v_gene: TRBV6-8; j_gene: TRBJ2-1; CDR3aa: CASSPPTNNEQFF
v_gene: TRBV5-1; j_gene: TRBJ1-6; CDR3aa: CASSPRPPGLDSPLHF
v_gene: TRBV6-8; j_gene: TRBJ1-1; CDR3aa: CASSYTIGITEAFF
v_gene: TRBV6-7; j_gene: TRBJ1-4; CDR3aa: CASRGDRPTNEKLFF
v_gene: TRBV6-8; j_gene: TRBJ2-7; CDR3aa: CASRPLAGSYEQYF
v_gene: TRBV15; j_gene: TRBJ2-5; CDR3aa: CATSRGSVGQQETQYF
v_gene: TRBV6-4; j_gene: TRBJ2-2; CDR3aa: CASSWGPTNTGELFF
v_gene: TRBV5-1; j_gene: TRBJ1-4; CDR3aa: CASSHLGRATNEKLFF
v_gene: TRBV18; j_gene: TRBJ2-5; CDR3aa: CASSPPAELADRETQYF
v_gene: TRBV5-1; j_gene: TRBJ1-2; CDR3aa: CASSPNGGQIYGYTF
v_gene: TRBV11-3; j_gene: TRBJ1-1; CDR3aa: CASSPSGAPEGEAFF
v_gene: TRBV5-1; j_gene: TRBJ1-4; CDR3aa: CASSLESTNEKLFF
v_gene: TRBV9; j_gene: TRBJ2-4; CDR3aa: CASSGQGSGNLNIQYF
v_gene: TRBV7-7; j_gene: TRBJ2-7; CDR3aa: CASSLLTGRAYEQYF
v_gene: TRBV6-8; j_gene: TRBJ1-2; CDR3aa: CASSPLRAYGYTF
v_gene: TRBV29-1; j_gene: TRBJ2-3; CDR3aa: CSGDGYGTDTQYF
v_gene: TRBV11-1; j_gene: TRBJ1-2; CDR3aa: CASSLAGGQTNYGYTF
v_gene: TRBV5-1; j_gene: TRBJ1-2; CDR3aa: CASSLEVAAYGYTF